This TCR beta chain was sequenced in a study of response to subunit inactivated influenza vaccine. The V gene lost 7 bases and the J gene lost 0 bases, with 12 bases spanning the gap. Germline CDR1 reads LNHDA; CDR2 reads SQIVND (reference sequence). The CDR3 extends over 14 amino acids. TCRdb fed the RT-PCR reads into MiXCR, producing one record per CDR3 protein. The data contain just over 300,000 distinct CDR3 sequences, around 22% of them singletons. This clonotype has only a few counts. This TCR came from a man between 45 and 75 years old who received an inactivated influenza vaccine. This sequence joins TRBV19 and TRBJ1-1; D is possibly TRBD1 (6 bases). Sequences were derived from PBMCs from blood, sampled less than 22 months after vaccination. CDR3 nucleotides: TGTGCCAGTAAGGGGGGGCATCTGAACACTGAAGCTTTCTTT. Encoded protein: CASKGGHLNTEAFF.